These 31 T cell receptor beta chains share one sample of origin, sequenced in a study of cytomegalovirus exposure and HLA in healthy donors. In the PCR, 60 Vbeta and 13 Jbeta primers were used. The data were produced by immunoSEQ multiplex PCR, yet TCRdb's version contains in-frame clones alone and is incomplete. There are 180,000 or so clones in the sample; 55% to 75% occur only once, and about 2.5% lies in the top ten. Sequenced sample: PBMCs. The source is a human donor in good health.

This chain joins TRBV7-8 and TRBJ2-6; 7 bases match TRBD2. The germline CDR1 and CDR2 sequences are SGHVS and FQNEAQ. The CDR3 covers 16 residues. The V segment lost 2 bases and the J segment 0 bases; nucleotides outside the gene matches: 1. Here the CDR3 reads CASSLRGVSGANVLTF. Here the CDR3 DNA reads TGTGCCAGCAGCTTACGGGGGGTCTCTGGGGCCAACGTCCTGACTTTC.

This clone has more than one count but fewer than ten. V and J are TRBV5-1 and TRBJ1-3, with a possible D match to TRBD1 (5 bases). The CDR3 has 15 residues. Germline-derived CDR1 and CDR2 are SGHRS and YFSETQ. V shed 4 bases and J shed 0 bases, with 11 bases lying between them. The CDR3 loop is CASSPTEFSGNTIYF. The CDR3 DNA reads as TGCGCCAGCAGCCCGACAGAGTTCTCTGGAAACACCATATATTTT.

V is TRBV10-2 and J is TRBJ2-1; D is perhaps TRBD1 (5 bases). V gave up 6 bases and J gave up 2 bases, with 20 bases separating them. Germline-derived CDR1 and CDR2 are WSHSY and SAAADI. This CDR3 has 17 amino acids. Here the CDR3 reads CASRDNRILITYNEQFF. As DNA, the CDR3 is TGCGCCAGCAGAGATAACAGGATTCTCATCACCTACAATGAGCAGTTCTTC.

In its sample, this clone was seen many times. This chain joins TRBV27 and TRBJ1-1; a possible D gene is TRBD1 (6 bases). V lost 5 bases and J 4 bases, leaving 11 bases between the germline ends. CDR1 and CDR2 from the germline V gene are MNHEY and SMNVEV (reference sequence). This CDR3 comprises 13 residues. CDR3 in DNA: TGTGCCAGCAGTCCCCAGGGGAGCACTGAAGCTTTCTTT. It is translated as CASSPQGSTEAFF.

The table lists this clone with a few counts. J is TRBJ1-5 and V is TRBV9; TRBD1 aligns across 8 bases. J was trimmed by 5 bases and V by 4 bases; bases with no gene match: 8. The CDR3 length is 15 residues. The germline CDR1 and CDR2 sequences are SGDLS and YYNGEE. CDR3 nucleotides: TGTGCCAGCAGCCCCGGGACAGGAAGAGATCAGCCCCAGCATTTT. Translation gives CASSPGTGRDQPQHF.

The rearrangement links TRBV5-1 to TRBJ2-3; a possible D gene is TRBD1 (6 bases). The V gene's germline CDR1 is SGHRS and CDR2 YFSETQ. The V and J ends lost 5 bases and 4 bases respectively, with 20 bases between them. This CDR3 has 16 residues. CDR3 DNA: TGCGCCAGCAGAGTGGGCAGTGGGGGCGGAGCAGATACGCAGTATTTT. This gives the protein CASRVGSGGGADTQYF. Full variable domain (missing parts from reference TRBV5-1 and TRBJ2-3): KAGVTQTPRYLIKTRGQQVTLSCSPISGHRSVSWYQQTPGQGLQFLFEYFSETQRNKGNFPGRFSGRQFSNSRSEMNVSTLELGDSALYLCASRVGSGGGADTQYFGPGTRLTVL.

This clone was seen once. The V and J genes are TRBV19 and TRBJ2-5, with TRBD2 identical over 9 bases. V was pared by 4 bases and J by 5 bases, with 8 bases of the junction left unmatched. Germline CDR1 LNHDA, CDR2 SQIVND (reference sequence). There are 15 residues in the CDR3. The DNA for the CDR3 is TGTGCCAGTAGTACCGCAGCGGGGGGAGAGGAGACCCAGTACTTC. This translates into CASSTAAGGEETQYF.

For the CDR3, the DNA is TGTGCCAGCAGTATGGACAGGGACTCTCGTCAGCAGTACTTC. Its protein product is CASSMDRDSRQQYF. The chain carries TRBV6-5 and TRBJ2-7; 8 bases align to TRBD1. V shed 5 bases and J 8 bases; nucleotides not matched to a gene: 11. This CDR3 contains 14 residues. Germline loops: CDR1 MNHEY, CDR2 SVGAGI.

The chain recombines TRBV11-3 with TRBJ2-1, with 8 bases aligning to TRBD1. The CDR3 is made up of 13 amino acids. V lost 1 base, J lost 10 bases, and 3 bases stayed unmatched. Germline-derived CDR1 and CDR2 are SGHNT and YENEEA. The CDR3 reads CASSLVRDREQFF. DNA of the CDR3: TGTGCCAGCAGCTTAGTCCGGGACAGGGAGCAGTTCTTC.

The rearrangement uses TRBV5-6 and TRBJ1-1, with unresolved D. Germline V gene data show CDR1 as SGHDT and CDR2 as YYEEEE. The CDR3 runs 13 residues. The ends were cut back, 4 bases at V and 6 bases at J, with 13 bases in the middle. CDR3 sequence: CASSPLGRAEAFF. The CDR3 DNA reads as TGTGCCAGCAGCCCCCTGGGTCGGGCTGAAGCTTTCTTT.

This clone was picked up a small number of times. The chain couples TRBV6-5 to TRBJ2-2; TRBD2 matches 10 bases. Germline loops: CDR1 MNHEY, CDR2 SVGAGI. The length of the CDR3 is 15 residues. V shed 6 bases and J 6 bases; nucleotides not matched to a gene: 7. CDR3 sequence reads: CASSLSGGASGELFF. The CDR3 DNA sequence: TGTGCCAGCAGCCTAAGCGGGGGGGCATCCGGGGAGCTGTTTTTT.

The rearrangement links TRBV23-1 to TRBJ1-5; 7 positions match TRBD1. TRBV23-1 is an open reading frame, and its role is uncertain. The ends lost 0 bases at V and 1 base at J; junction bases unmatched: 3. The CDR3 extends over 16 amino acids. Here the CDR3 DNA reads TGCGCCAGCAGTCAATCGGACAGGAAGAGCAATCAGCCCCAGCATTTT. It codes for CASSQSDRKSNQPQHF.

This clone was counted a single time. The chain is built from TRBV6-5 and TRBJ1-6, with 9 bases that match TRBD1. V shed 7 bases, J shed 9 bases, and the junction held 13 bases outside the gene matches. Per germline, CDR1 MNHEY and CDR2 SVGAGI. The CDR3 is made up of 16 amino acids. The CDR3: CASTYSPGTGSSPLHF. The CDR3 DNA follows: TGTGCCAGCACCTACTCCCCCGGGACAGGGTCTTCACCCCTCCACTTT.

In nucleotides, the CDR3 is TGTGCCAGCAGCTTGGCCCGCCTAGCGGGGGTCACAGATACGCAGTATTTT. Translated, it gives CASSLARLAGVTDTQYF. This chain joins TRBV5-8 and TRBJ2-3; 10 nucleotides line up with TRBD2. V trimming: 0 bases; J trimming: 2 bases; junction bases outside the gene matches: 6. Germline V CDR1 and CDR2: SGHTS, YDEGEE. The CDR3 is 17 amino acids.

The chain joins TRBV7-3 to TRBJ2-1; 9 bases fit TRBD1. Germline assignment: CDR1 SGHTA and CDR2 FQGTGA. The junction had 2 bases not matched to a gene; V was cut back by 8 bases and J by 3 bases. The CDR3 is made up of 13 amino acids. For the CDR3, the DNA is TGTGCCAGCGGGGGACAGGGCTACAATGAGCAGTTCTTC. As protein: CASGGQGYNEQFF.

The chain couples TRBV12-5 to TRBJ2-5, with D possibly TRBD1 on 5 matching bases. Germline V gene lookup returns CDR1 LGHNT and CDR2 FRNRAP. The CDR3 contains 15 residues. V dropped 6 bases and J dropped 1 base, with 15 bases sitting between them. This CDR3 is CASGGARGFQETQYF. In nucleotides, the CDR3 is TGTGCTAGTGGAGGCGCTAGGGGCTTCCAAGAGACCCAGTACTTC.

The CDR3 sequence: CASSERQVKSYEQYF. In DNA form, the CDR3 reads TGTGCCAGCAGTGAAAGACAGGTTAAGAGTTACGAGCAGTACTTC. The chain recombines TRBV2 with TRBJ2-5, with D possibly TRBD1 on 6 matching bases. The closer fit of TRBJ2-7 to the DNA end suggests the J call may be wrong. The CDR3 spans 15 residues. Per the germline V gene, CDR1 is SNHLY and CDR2 is FYNNEI.

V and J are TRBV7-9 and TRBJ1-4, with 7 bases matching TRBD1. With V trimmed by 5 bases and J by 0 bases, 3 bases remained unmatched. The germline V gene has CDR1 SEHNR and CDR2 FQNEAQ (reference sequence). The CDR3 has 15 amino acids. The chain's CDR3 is CASSRTGATNEKLFF. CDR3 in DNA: TGTGCCAGCAGCAGAACAGGGGCAACTAATGAAAAACTGTTTTTT.

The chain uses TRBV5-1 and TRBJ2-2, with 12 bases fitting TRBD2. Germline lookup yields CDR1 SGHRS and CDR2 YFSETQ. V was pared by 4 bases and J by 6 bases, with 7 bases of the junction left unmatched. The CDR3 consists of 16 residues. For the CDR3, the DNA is TGCGCCAGCAGCCGTACTAGCGGGGGGAGTTCCGGGGAGCTGTTTTTT. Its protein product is CASSRTSGGSSGELFF.

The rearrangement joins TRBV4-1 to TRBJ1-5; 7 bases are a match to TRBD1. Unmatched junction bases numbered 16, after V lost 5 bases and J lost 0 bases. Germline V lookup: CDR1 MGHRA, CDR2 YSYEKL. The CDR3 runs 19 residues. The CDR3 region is CASSGRQGTGLYSNQPQHF. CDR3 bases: TGCGCCAGCAGCGGACGACAGGGCACTGGCCTTTATAGCAATCAGCCCCAGCATTTT.

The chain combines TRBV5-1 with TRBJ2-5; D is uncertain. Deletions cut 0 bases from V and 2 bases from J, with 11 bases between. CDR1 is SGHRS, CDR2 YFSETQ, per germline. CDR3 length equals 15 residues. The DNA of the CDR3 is TGCGCCAGCAGCTTGGGACAATACCAACAAGAGACCCAGTACTTC. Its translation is CASSLGQYQQETQYF.

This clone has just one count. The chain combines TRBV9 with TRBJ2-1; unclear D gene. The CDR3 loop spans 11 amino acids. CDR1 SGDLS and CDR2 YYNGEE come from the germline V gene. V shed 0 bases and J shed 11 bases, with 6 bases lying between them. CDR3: CASSVDSKQFF. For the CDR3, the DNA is TGTGCCAGCAGCGTAGATAGTAAGCAGTTCTTC.

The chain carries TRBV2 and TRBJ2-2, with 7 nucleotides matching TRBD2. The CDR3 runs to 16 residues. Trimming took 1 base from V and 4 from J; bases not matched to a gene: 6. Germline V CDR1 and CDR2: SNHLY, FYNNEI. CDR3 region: CASSEGAGPGTGELFF. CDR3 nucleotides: TGTGCCAGCAGTGAAGGAGCGGGACCAGGCACCGGGGAGCTGTTTTTT.

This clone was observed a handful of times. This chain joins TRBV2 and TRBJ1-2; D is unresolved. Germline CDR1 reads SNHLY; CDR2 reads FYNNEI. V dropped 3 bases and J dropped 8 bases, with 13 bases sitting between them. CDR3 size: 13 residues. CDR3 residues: CASSDEGRRGYTF. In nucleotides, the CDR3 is TGTGCCAGCAGTGATGAGGGTCGGCGGGGCTACACCTTC.

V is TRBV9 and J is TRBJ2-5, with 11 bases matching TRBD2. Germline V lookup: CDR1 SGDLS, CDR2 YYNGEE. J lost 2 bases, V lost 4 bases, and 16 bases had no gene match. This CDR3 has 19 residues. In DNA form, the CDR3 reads TGTGCCAGCAGCCCAAGGGGTCAAAGGGCTAGCGGGGGGCAAGAGACCCAGTACTTC. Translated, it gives CASSPRGQRASGGQETQYF.

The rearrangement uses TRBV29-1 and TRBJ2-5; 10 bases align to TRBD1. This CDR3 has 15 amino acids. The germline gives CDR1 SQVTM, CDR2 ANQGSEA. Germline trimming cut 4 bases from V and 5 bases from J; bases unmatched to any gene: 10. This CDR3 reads CSVGGTGATRETQYF. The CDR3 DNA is TGCAGCGTTGGGGGGACAGGGGCTACCCGGGAGACCCAGTACTTC.

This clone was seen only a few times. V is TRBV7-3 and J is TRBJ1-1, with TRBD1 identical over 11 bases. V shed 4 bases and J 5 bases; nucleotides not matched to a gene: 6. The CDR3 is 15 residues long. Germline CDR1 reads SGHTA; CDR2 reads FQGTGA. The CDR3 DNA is TGTGCCAGCAGCTACTCGGGACAGGGGGGGACTGAAGCTTTCTTT. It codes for CASSYSGQGGTEAFF.

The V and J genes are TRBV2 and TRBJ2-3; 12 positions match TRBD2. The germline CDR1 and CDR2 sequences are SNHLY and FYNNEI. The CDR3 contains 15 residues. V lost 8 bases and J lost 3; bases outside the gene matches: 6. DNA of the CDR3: TGTGCCAGCGCCCAACTAGCGGGGGGAACAGATACGCAGTATTTT. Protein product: CASAQLAGGTDTQYF. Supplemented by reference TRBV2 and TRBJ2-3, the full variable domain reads EPEVTQTPSHQVTQMGQEVILRCVPISNHLYFYWYRQILGQKVEFLVSFYNNEISEKSEIFDDQFSVERPDGSNFTLKIRSTKLEDSAMYFCASAQLAGGTDTQYFGPGTRLTVL.

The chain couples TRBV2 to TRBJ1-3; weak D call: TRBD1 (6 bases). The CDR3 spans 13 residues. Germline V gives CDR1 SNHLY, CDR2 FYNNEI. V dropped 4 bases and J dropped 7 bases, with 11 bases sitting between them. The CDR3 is CASSVDRPNTIYF. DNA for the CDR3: TGTGCCAGCAGTGTTGACAGGCCGAACACCATATATTTT. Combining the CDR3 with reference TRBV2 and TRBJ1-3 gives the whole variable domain EPEVTQTPSHQVTQMGQEVILRCVPISNHLYFYWYRQILGQKVEFLVSFYNNEISEKSEIFDDQFSVERPDGSNFTLKIRSTKLEDSAMYFCASSVDRPNTIYFGEGSWLTVV.

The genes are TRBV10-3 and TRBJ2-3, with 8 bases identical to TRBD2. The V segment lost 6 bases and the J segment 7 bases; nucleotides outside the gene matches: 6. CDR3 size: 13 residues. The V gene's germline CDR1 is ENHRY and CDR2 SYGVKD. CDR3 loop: CAISPGGLNTQYF. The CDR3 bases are TGTGCCATCAGCCCGGGGGGGTTAAATACGCAGTATTTT.

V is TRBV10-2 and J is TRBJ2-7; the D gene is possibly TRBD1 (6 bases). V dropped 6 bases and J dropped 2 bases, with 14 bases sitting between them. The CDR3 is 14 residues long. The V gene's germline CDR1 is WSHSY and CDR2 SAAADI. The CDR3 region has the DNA TGCGCCAGCAGACGAGGGGGACCCCCCTACGAGCAGTACTTC. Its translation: CASRRGGPPYEQYF.